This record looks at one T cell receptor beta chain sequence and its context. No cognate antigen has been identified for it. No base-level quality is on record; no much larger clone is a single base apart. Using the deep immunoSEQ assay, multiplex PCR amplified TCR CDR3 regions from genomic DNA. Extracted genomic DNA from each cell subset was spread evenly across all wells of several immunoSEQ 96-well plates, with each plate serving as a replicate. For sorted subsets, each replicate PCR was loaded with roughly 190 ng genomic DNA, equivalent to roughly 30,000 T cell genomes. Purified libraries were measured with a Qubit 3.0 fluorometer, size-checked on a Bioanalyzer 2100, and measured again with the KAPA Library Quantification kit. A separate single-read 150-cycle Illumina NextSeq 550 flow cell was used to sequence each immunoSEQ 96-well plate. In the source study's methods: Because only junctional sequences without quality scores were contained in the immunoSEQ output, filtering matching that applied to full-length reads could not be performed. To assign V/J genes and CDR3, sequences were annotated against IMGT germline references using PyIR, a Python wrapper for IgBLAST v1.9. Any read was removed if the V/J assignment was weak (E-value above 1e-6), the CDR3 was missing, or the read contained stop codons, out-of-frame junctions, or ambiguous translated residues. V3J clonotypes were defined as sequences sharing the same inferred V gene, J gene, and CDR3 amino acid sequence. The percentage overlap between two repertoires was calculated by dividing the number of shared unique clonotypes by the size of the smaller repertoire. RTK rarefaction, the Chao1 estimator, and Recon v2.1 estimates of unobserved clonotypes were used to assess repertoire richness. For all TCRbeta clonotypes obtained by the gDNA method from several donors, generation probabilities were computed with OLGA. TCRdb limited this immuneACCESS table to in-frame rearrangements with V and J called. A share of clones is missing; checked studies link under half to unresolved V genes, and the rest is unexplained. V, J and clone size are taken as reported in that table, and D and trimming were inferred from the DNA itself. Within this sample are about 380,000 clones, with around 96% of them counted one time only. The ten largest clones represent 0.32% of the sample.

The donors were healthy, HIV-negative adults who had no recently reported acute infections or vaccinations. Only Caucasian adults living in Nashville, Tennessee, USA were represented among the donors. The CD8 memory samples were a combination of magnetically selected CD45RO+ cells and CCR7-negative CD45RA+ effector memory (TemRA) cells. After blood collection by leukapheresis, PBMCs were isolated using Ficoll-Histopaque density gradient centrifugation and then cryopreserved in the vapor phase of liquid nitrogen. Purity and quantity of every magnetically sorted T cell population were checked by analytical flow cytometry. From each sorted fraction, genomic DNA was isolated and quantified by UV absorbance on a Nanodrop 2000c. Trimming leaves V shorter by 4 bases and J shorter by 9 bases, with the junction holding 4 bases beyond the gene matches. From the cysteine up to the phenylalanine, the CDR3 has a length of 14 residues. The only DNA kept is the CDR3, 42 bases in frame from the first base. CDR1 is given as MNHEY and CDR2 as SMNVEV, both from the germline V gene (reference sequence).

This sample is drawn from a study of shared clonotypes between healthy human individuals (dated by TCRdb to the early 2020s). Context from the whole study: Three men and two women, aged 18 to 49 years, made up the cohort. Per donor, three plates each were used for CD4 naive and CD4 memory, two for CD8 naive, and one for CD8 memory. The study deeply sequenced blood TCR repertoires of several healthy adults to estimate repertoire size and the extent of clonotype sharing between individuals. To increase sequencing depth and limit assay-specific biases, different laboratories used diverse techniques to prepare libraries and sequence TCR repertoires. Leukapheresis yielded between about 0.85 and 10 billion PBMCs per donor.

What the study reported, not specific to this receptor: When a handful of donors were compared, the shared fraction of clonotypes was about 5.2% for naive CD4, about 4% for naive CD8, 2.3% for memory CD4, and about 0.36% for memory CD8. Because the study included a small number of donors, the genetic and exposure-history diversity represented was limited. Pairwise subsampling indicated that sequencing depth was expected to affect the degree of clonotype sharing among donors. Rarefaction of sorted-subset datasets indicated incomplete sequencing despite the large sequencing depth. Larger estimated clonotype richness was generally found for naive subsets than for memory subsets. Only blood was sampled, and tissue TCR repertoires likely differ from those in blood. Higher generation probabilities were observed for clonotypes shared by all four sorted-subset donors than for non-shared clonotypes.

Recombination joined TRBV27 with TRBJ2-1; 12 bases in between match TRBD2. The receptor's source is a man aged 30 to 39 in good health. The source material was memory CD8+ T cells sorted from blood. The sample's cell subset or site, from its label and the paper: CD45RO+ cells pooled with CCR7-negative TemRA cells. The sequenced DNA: TGTGCCAGCAGTTCGACTAGCGGGAGCTCTGAGCAGTTCTTC. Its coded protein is CASSSTSGSSEQFF.